The 25 T cell receptor beta chains below were found in one sample sequenced in a study of human T cells and chemical hapten exposure. Documented time point: patch test 1, 2 weeks after DPC sensitization. Treatment noted: therapeutic diphenylcyclopropenone sensitization with weekly scalp DPC. TCRdb re-analysed the RACE reads in MiXCR, keeping a single row per CDR3 protein. The sample has about 110,000 distinct CDR3 sequences; approximately 11% are singletons. Sequenced material: whole blood, taken in connection with sensitization to the hapten diphenylcyclopropenone (DPC). The receptors were sampled from a middle-aged woman with alopecia areata. Some clones in this sample may be carry-over from other donors' samples.

The CDR3 sequence is CASSPTGSSGNTIYF. The CDR3 DNA follows: TGTGCCAGCAGCCCGACAGGTAGCTCTGGAAACACCATATATTTT. The chain links TRBV7-9 to TRBJ1-3; TRBD1 might be the D (6 bases). CDR3 length: 15 amino acids. In germline, CDR1 is SEHNR, CDR2 FQNEAQ (reference sequence). V gave up 5 bases and J gave up 0 bases, with 11 bases separating them.

This clonotype was counted only a few times. This CDR3 reads CASSLSGGREQYF. Written as DNA, the CDR3 is TGTGCCAGCAGCTTATCGGGGGGGCGTGAGCAGTACTTC. This rearrangement joins TRBV7-2 to TRBJ2-7; 8 positions match TRBD2. The germline V gene encodes CDR1 SGHTA and CDR2 FQGNSA. This CDR3 is 13 amino acids long. With 2 bases clipped from V and 7 bases from J, the junction kept 4 bases outside the gene matches.

This clonotype showed up many times. The chain has TRBV20-1 and TRBJ1-1; D is possibly TRBD1 (5 bases). The germline V gene has CDR1 DFQATT and CDR2 SNEGSKA (reference sequence). This CDR3 comprises 12 residues. V gave up 6 bases and J gave up 5 bases, with 13 bases separating them. The CDR3 region is CSAGETRTEAFF. As DNA, the CDR3 is TGCAGTGCGGGGGAGACCAGGACTGAAGCTTTCTTT.

This clonotype came up many times. The chain recombines TRBV20-1 with TRBJ2-3; 8 bases match TRBD1. The ends lost 1 base at V and 5 bases at J; junction bases unmatched: 5. The CDR3 runs to 14 residues. Germline loops: CDR1 DFQATT, CDR2 SNEGSKA (reference sequence). CDR3 sequence: CSARAPGGVDTQYF. As DNA, the CDR3 is TGCAGTGCTAGAGCCCCAGGGGGCGTAGATACGCAGTATTTT.

This clonotype has a count of ten or more. The rearrangement links TRBV4-2 to TRBJ2-5; no reliable D call. This CDR3 has 13 residues. The V end was cut by 0 bases, the J end by 5 bases, with 7 bases between. Germline V gives CDR1 LGHNA, CDR2 YNFKEQ. DNA for the CDR3: TGTGCCAGCAGCCAAGATTTTGGGGAGACCCAGTACTTC. This translates into CASSQDFGETQYF.

The genes are TRBV29-1 and TRBJ2-7; 8 nucleotides align to TRBD1. Losses at the gene ends were 6 bases for V and 2 bases for J; bases not matched to a gene: 9. This CDR3 has 14 amino acids. Germline CDR1 is SQVTM and CDR2 is ANQGSEA. The DNA of the CDR3 is TGCAGCGTGGTTCCAGGGACAGGAGCCTACGAGCAGTACTTC. Its translation: CSVVPGTGAYEQYF.

This clonotype was counted ten times or more. This chain joins TRBV6-2 or TRBV6-3 and TRBJ2-5; D is unresolved. Trimming shortened V by 9 bases and J by 4 bases, and 9 bases separated the two germline ends. This CDR3 has 11 residues. Germline V gene sequence: CDR1 MNHEY, CDR2 SVGEGT. In nucleotides, the CDR3 is TGTGCCAGTGGGATGTCAGAGACCCAGTACTTC. It yields the protein CASGMSETQYF.

This chain connects TRBV21-1 to TRBJ1-5; the listed D gene, TRBD1, was not tested against the DNA. TRBV21-1 is noted as a pseudogene. This CDR3 spans 15 amino acids. DNA for the CDR3: TGTGCCAGCACCCCCTCCAGGGATAGCAATCAGCCCCAGCATTTT. Amino acids: CASTPSRDSNQPQHF.

The chain has TRBV5-1 and TRBJ1-5; perhaps TRBD1 as D (5 bases). This CDR3 region has 14 residues. Trimming left V 0 bases short and J 6 bases short, with 10 bases between. Germline V gives CDR1 SGHRS, CDR2 YFSETQ. CDR3 protein: CASSLDGAVQPQHF. The DNA of the CDR3 is TGCGCCAGCAGCTTGGATGGGGCGGTTCAGCCCCAGCATTTT.

This clonotype was found many times. The chain links TRBV7-3 to TRBJ1-1; possibly TRBD1 for D (5 bases). The V end was cut by 1 base, the J end by 1 base, with 10 bases between. The CDR3 spans 15 residues. Germline values: CDR1 SGHTA, CDR2 FQGTGA. CDR3 sequence: CASSLKGQGNTEAFF. The CDR3 DNA sequence: TGTGCCAGCAGCTTAAAGGGGCAGGGGAACACTGAAGCTTTCTTT.

The rearrangement links TRBV19 to TRBJ2-2; the D gene is possibly TRBD2 (5 bases). With 7 bases removed from V and 7 bases from J, the gap between germline ends came to 16 bases. Germline V gives CDR1 LNHDA, CDR2 SQIVND (reference sequence). The CDR3 sequence is 14 residues long. CDR3 region: CASMALRDVGELFF. The CDR3 nucleotides read TGTGCCAGTATGGCATTACGGGATGTCGGGGAGCTGTTTTTT.

This clonotype was counted many times. The chain couples TRBV20-1 to TRBJ2-7; D call uncertain. V gave up 0 bases and J gave up 9 bases, with 24 bases separating them. The germline V gene encodes CDR1 DFQATT and CDR2 SNEGSKA (reference sequence). This CDR3 spans 16 amino acids. The CDR3, as DNA: TGCAGTGCTAGAGACAGAGGCGCAGGCAACCGCCTCGGGCAGTACTTC. This sequence encodes CSARDRGAGNRLGQYF.

This clonotype was seen more than once but under ten times. The chain has TRBV6-2 or TRBV6-3 and TRBJ1-5; tentative D call: TRBD1 (5 bases). The V gene's germline CDR1 is MNHEY and CDR2 SVGEGT. V lost 5 bases, J lost 7 bases, and 21 bases lay in between. This CDR3 is built from 16 residues. The CDR3 is CASSPIGASGSQPQHF. The CDR3 nucleotides read TGTGCCAGCAGTCCCATTGGGGCCTCAGGGTCCCAGCCCCAGCATTTT.

Note on this clonotype: No DNA is shown, since the ends of the CDR3 on it are uncertain; the CDR3 is the one TCRdb lists. The gene calls are TRBV4-2 and TRBJ2-3. The CDR3 has 17 amino acids, counting both end residues. CDR1 and CDR2 from the germline V gene are LGHNA and YNFKEQ. The CDR3 region is CASSLPFGTQYFGTQYF.

This clonotype was seen ten or more times. The CDR3 DNA sequence: TGCAGTGCTAGAGTAGGGGGATCAGGGGAGCTGTTTTTT. This translates into CSARVGGSGELFF. The V gene is TRBV20-1, the J gene TRBJ2-2, with a weak D call TRBD1 (6 bases). The CDR3 covers 13 residues. Germline lookup yields CDR1 DFQATT and CDR2 SNEGSKA (reference sequence). Trimming left V 1 base short and J 8 bases short, with 11 bases between.

This sequence joins TRBV6-6 and TRBJ1-2; D perhaps matches TRBD1 (6 bases). The CDR3 totals 14 residues. Per germline, CDR1 MNHNY and CDR2 SVGAGI (reference sequence). The ends were cut back, 7 bases at V and 6 bases at J, with 18 bases in the middle. The CDR3 nucleotides are TGTGCCAGCATCGGGGGGGCGGGGAGCAATGGCTACACCTTC. Protein: CASIGGAGSNGYTF.

The gene calls are TRBV30 and TRBJ1-1; D unclear. Between the trimmed V and J ends, which lost 1 base and 0 bases, there was a span of 6 bases. The CDR3 consists of 13 residues. Germline V lookup: CDR1 GTSNPN, CDR2 SVGIG (reference sequence). This CDR3 is CAWSEGMNTEAFF. As DNA, the CDR3 is TGTGCCTGGAGTGAAGGGATGAACACTGAAGCTTTCTTT.

This clonotype showed up many times. Written as DNA, the CDR3 is TGTGCCACTCATGCCAGGAAGAACACTGAAGCTTTCTTT. Residues: CATHARKNTEAFF. The J gene is TRBJ1-1, the V gene TRBV11-2, with D unclear. Looked up from germline, CDR1 is SGHAT and CDR2 is FQNNGV. The CDR3 runs 13 residues. The V and J ends lost 10 bases and 1 base respectively, with 13 bases between them.

This chain joins TRBV7-8 and TRBJ2-2, with TRBD2 matching 8 bases. This CDR3 is 15 amino acids long. CDR1 is SGHVS, CDR2 FQNEAQ, per germline. V was clipped by 8 bases and J by 0 bases; unmatched bases: 5. The CDR3 DNA reads TGTGCCAGCGGGGGACTAGGGCCGAACACCGGGGAGCTGTTTTTT. Its protein is CASGGLGPNTGELFF.

The V call is TRBV6-2 or TRBV6-3, the J call TRBJ2-2; 10 bases match TRBD1. The trim removed 11 bases at V and 7 bases at J, leaving 10 bases unmatched. The CDR3 consists of 14 residues. Germline lookup yields CDR1 MNHEY and CDR2 SVGEGT. CDR3 loop: CAPADRGVIGELFF. For the CDR3, the DNA is TGTGCCCCTGCGGACAGGGGGGTGATCGGGGAGCTGTTTTTT.

This clonotype has only a few counts. The J gene is TRBJ2-7, the V gene TRBV5-5; tentative D call: TRBD1 (5 bases). CDR1 is SGHKS and CDR2 is YYEKEE in the germline V gene (reference sequence). CDR3 length: 15 amino acids. Deletions cut 0 bases from V and 2 bases from J, with 12 bases between. The CDR3 region is CASSLVPTATYEQYF. The CDR3 DNA is TGTGCCAGCAGCTTGGTCCCGACAGCAACCTACGAGCAGTACTTC.

This clonotype was detected ten times or more. The V call is TRBV7-9, the J call TRBJ2-5, with 8 bases fitting TRBD2. Trimming at V came to 4 bases and at J to 1 base, leaving 2 bases not matched to a gene. The CDR3 runs 14 residues. Germline lookup yields CDR1 SEHNR and CDR2 FQNEAQ (reference sequence). CDR3 sequence reads: CASSSAGGQETQYF. CDR3 in DNA: TGTGCCAGCAGCTCTGCGGGGGGCCAAGAGACCCAGTACTTC.

This clonotype has a handful of counts. V is TRBV12-3 or TRBV12-4 and J is TRBJ1-2; D call uncertain. The CDR3 spans 13 residues. V lost 3 bases and J lost 3, with 8 bases in between. As DNA, the CDR3 is TGTGCCAGCAGTTTGGACGGATACTATGGCTACACCTTC. Translated: CASSLDGYYGYTF.

In its sample, this clonotype was seen many times. The rearrangement joins TRBV28 to TRBJ2-1, with 7 bases lining up with TRBD2. Germline V lookup: CDR1 MDHEN, CDR2 SYDVKM. Trimming took 6 bases from V and 0 from J; bases not matched to a gene: 2. The CDR3 consists of 14 residues. CDR3: CASRGTNSYNEQFF. CDR3 DNA: TGTGCCAGCAGGGGGACTAACTCCTACAATGAGCAGTTCTTC.

This clonotype was seen more than once but under ten times. The genes are TRBV28 and TRBJ2-7; D perhaps matches TRBD2 (7 bases). This CDR3 has 16 amino acids. Germline assignment: CDR1 MDHEN and CDR2 SYDVKM. V lost 8 bases and J lost 0, with 20 bases in between. The DNA for the CDR3 is TGTGCCAGCGCCCCTTATAGCCGGGGGGCCTCCTACGAGCAGTACTTC. Residues: CASAPYSRGASYEQYF.